This T cell receptor (beta chain) was identified during a study of long-term antiretroviral therapy in people with HIV. Study-level results: Post-ART samples showed increased diversity that remained below transplant donor control levels.

V trimming: 2 bases; J trimming: 6 bases; junction bases outside the gene matches: 5. This CDR3 comprises 14 residues. From germline, CDR1 is SNHLY and CDR2 FYNNEI. Assay version v3.0 of immunoSEQ was used, and it was run at survey level. Clones were sequenced by immunoSEQ multiplex PCR, and TCRdb holds only the in-frame ones, with some missing. The data contain just over 35,000 clones, around 94% of them seen just once; the ten biggest clones take up roughly 3.9%. Regarding this clone: The antigen remains undetermined.

This specimen consisted of unsorted PBMCs, obtained 4.1 years after starting antiretroviral therapy. The source of this sequence is a woman aged 50 to 60 with HIV. This rearrangement joins TRBV2 to TRBJ1-2, with TRBD1 matching over 8 bases. DNA for the CDR3: TGTGCCAGCAGTGAACAGGGGGCTCTCCATGGCTACACCTTC. Its protein product is CASSEQGALHGYTF. The entire variable domain, with the rest obtained from reference TRBV2 and TRBJ1-2, is as follows: EPEVTQTPSHQVTQMGQEVILRCVPISNHLYFYWYRQILGQKVEFLVSFYNNEISEKSEIFDDQFSVERPDGSNFTLKIRSTKLEDSAMYFCASSEQGALHGYTFGSGTRLTVV.